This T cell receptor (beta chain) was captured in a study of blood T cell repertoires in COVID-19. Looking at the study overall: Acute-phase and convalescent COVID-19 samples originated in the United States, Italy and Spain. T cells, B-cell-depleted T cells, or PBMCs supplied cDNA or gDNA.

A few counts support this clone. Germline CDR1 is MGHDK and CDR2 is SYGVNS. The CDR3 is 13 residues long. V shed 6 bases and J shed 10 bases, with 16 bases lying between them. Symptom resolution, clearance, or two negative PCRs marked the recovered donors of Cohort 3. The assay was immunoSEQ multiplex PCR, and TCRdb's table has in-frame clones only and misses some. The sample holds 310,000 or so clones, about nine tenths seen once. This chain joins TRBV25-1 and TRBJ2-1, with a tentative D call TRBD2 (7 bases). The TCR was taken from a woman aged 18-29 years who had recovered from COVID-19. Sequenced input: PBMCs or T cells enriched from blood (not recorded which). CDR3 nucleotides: TGTGCCAGCAGAGACTATAGGGGGGGAGAGCAGTTCTTC. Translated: CASRDYRGGEQFF.